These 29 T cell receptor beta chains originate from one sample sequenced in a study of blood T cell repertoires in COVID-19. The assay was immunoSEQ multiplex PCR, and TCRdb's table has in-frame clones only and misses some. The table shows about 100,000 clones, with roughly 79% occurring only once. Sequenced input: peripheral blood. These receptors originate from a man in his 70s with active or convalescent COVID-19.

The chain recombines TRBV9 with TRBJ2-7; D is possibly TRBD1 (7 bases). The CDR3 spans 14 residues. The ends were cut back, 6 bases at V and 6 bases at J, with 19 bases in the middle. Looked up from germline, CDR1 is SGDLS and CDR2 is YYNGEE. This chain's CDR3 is CASTSGGTASEQYF. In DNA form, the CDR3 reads TGTGCCAGCACCTCAGGCGGGACAGCCTCCGAGCAGTACTTC.

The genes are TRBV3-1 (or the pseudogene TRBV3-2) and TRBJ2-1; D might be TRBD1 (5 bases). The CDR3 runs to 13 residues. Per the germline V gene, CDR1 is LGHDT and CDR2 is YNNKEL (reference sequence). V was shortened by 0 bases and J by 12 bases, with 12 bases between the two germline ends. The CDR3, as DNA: TGTGCCAGCAGCCAAGACAGGGTTCAGGTGCAGTTCTTC. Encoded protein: CASSQDRVQVQFF.

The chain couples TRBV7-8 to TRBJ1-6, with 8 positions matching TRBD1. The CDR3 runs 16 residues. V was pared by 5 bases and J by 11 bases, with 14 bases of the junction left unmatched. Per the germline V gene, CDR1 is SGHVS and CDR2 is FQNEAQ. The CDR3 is CASSLIVGQGAPPLHF. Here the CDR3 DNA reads TGTGCCAGCAGCCTGATCGTCGGACAGGGAGCACCACCCCTCCACTTT.

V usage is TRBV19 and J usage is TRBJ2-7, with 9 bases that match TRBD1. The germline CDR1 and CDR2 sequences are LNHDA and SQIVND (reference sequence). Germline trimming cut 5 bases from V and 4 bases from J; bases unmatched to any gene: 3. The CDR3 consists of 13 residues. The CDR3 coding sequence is TGTGCCAGTAGTGCACAGGGGGCATACGAGCAGTACTTC. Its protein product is CASSAQGAYEQYF.

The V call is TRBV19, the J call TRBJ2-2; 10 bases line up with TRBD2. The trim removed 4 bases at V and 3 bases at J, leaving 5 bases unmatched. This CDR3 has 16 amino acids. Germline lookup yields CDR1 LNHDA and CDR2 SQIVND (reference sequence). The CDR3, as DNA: TGTGCCAGTAGTAGGCTAGCGGGGGATCACACCGGGGAGCTGTTTTTT. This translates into CASSRLAGDHTGELFF.

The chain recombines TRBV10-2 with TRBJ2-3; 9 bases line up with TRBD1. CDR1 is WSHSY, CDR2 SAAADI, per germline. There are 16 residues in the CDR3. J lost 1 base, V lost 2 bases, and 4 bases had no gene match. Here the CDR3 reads CASSEEGQGGTDTQYF. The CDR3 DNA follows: TGCGCCAGCAGTGAGGAGGGACAGGGTGGCACAGATACGCAGTATTTT.

The CDR3 bases are TGTGCCTGGAGTGAACAGTCGGTCGGCTACACCTTC. Protein product: CAWSEQSVGYTF. The chain carries TRBV30 and TRBJ1-2; D uncertain. Germline CDR1 GTSNPN, CDR2 SVGIG (reference sequence). The V end lost 1 base, the J end lost 8 bases, and 11 bases lay between the germline ends. CDR3 length equals 12 residues.

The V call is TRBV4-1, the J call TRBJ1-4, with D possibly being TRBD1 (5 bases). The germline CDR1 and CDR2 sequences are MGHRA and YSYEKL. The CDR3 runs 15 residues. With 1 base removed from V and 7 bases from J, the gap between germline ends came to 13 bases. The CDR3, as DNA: TGCGCCAGCAGCCAAGGCCCTTCGGGGGGTGAAAAACTGTTTTTT. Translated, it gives CASSQGPSGGEKLFF.

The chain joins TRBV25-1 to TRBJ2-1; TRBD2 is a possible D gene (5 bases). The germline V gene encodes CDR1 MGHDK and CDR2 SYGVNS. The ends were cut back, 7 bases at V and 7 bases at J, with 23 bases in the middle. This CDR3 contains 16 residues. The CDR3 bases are TGTGCCAGCACCCTAGCAGGTTATAGGGAAATTAATGAGCAGTTCTTC. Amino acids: CASTLAGYREINEQFF.

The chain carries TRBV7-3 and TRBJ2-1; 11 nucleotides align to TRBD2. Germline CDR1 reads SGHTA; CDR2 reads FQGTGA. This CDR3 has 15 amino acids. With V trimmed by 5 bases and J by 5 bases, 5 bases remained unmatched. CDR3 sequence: CASSQIAGGNNEQFF. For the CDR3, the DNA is TGTGCCAGCAGCCAAATAGCGGGGGGGAACAATGAGCAGTTCTTC.

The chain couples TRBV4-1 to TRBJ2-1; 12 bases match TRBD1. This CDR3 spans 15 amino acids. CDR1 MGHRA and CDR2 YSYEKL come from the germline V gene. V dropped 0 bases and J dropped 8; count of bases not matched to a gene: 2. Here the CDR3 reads CASSQEGTGGDEQFF. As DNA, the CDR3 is TGCGCCAGCAGCCAAGAAGGGACAGGGGGCGATGAGCAGTTCTTC.

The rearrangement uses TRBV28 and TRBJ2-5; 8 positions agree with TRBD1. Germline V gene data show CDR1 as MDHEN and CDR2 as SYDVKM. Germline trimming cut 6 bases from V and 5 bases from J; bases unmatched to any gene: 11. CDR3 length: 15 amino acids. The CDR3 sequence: CASRPTGGIAETQYF. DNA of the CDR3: TGTGCCAGCAGACCCACAGGGGGAATAGCGGAGACCCAGTACTTC.

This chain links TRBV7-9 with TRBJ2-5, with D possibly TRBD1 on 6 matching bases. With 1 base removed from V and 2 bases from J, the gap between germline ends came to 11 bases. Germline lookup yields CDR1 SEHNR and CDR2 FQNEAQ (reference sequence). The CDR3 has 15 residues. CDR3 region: CASSLEGHPQETQYF. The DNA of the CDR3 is TGTGCCAGCAGCTTAGAGGGACACCCACAAGAGACCCAGTACTTC.

CDR3 protein: CASSSRFTGGGETQYF. DNA of the CDR3: TGTGCCAGCAGTTCAAGGTTTACAGGGGGCGGCGAGACCCAGTACTTC. The chain has TRBV7-7 and TRBJ2-5; 9 bases are shared with TRBD1. Germline CDR1 and CDR2: SSHAT and FNYEAQ (reference sequence). CDR3 size: 16 residues. With 6 bases clipped from V and 5 bases from J, the junction kept 13 bases outside the gene matches.

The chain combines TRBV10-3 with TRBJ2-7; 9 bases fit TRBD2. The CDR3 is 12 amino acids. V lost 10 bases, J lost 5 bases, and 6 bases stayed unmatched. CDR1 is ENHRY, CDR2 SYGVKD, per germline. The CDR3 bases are TGTGCCACCGAGGCTAGCGGGAACGAGCAGTACTTC. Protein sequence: CATEASGNEQYF.

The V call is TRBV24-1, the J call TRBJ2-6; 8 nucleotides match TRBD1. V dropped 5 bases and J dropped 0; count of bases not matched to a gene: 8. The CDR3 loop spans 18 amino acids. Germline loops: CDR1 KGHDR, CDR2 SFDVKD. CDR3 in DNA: TGTGCCACCAGTGGGTTCGGGACAGGCATCTCTGGGGCCAACGTCCTGACTTTC. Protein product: CATSGFGTGISGANVLTF.

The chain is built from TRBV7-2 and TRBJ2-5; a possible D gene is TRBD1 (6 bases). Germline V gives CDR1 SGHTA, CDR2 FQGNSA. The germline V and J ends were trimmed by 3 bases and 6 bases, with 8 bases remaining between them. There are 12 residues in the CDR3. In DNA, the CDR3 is TGTGCCAGCAGCTTCCAGGGGCAGACCCAGTACTTC. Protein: CASSFQGQTQYF.

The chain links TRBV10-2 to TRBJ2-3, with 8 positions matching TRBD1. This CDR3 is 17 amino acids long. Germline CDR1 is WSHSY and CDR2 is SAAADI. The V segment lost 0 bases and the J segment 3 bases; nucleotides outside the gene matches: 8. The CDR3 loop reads CASSESRRTGITDTQYF. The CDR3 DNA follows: TGCGCCAGCAGTGAGTCCCGTAGGACAGGGATAACAGATACGCAGTATTTT.

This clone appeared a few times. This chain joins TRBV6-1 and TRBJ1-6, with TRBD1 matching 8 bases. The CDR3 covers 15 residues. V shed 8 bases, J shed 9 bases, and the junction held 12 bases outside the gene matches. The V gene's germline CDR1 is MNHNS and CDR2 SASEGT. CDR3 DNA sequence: TGTGCCAGCGGGAGCTCAGGGGGCCAAGGTTCACCCCTCCACTTT. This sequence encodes CASGSSGGQGSPLHF.

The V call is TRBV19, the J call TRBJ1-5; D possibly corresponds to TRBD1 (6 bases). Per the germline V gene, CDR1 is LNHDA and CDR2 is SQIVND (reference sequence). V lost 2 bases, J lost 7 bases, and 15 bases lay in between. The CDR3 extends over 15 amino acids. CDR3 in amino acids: CASSIKGGKGQPQHF. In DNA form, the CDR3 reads TGTGCCAGTAGTATAAAGGGGGGGAAGGGACAGCCCCAGCATTTT.

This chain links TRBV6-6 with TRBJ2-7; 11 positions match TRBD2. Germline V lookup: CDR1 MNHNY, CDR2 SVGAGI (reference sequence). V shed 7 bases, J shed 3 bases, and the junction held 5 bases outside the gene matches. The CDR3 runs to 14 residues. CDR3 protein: CASTSGGLIYEQYF. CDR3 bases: TGTGCCAGCACTAGCGGGGGGCTTATCTACGAGCAGTACTTC.

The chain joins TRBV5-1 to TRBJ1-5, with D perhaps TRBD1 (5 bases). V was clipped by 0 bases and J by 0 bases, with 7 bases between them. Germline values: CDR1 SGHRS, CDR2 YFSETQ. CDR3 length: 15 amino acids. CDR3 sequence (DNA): TGCGCCAGCAGCTTGGGGGGCCATAGCAATCAGCCCCAGCATTTT. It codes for CASSLGGHSNQPQHF.

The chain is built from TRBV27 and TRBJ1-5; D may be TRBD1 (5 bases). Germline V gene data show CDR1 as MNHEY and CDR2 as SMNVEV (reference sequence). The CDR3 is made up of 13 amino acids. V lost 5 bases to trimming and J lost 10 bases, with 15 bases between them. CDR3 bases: TGTGCCAGCAGTCCCGCGGGACCGCCACCCCAGCATTTT. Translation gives CASSPAGPPPQHF.

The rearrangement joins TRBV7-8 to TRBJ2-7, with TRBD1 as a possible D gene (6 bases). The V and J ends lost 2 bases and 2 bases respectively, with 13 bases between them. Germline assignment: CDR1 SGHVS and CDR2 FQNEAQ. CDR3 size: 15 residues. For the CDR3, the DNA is TGTGCCAGCAGCTTAAGGACAGTAGCGACCTACGAGCAGTACTTC. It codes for CASSLRTVATYEQYF.

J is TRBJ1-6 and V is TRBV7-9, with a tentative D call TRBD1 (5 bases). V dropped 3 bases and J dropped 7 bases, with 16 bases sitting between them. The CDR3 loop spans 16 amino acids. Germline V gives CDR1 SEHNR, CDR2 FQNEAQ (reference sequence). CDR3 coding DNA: TGTGCCAGCAGCTTTTTGGGGCAGGCGGGGAATTCACCCCTCCACTTT. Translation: CASSFLGQAGNSPLHF.

The CDR3 nucleotides read TGTGCCAGTAAGACAGGGAACTCCTATAATTCACCCCTCCACTTT. Translation: CASKTGNSYNSPLHF. J is TRBJ1-6 and V is TRBV2; 7 bases match TRBD1. CDR1 SNHLY and CDR2 FYNNEI come from the germline V gene. J was trimmed by 0 bases and V by 9 bases; bases with no gene match: 5. CDR3 length: 15 amino acids. Full variable domain (rest looked up from reference TRBV2 and TRBJ1-6): EPEVTQTPSHQVTQMGQEVILRCVPISNHLYFYWYRQILGQKVEFLVSFYNNEISEKSEIFDDQFSVERPDGSNFTLKIRSTKLEDSAMYFCASKTGNSYNSPLHFGNGTRLTVT.

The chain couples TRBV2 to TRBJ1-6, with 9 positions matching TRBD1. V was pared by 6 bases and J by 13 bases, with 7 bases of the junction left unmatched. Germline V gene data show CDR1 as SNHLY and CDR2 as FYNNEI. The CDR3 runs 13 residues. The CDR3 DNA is TGTGCCAGCAGCCGCCGGGACAGGGAGCCCCTCCACTTT. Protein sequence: CASSRRDREPLHF.

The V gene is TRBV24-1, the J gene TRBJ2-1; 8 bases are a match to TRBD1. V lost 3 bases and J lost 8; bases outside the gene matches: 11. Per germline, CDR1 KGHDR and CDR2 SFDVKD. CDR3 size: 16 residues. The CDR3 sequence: CATSDATTGVVYEQFF. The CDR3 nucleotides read TGTGCCACCAGTGATGCTACGACAGGGGTGGTCTATGAGCAGTTCTTC.

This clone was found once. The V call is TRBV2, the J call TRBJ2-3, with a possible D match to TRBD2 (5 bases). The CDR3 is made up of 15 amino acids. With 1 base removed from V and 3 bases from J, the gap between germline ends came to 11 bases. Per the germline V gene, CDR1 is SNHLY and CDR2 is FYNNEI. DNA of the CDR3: TGTGCCAGCAGTGAAGACAGCTGGAGGACAGATACGCAGTATTTT. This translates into CASSEDSWRTDTQYF.